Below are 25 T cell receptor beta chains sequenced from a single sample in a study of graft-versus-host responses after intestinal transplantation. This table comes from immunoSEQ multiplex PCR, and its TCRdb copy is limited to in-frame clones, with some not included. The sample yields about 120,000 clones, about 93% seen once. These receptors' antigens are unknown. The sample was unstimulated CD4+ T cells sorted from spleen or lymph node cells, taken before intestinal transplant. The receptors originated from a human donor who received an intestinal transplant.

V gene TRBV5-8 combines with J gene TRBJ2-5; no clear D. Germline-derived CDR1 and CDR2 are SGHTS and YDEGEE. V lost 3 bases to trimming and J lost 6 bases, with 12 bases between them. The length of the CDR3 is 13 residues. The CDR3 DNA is TGTGCCAGCAGCTGGCCCTTCCTGAAGACCCAGTACTTC. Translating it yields CASSWPFLKTQYF.

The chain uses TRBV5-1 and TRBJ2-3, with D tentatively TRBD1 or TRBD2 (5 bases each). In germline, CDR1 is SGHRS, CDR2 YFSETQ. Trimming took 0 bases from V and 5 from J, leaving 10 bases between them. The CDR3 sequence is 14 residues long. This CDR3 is CASSLVTGRDTQYF. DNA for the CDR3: TGCGCCAGCAGCTTGGTGACGGGGCGAGATACGCAGTATTTT.

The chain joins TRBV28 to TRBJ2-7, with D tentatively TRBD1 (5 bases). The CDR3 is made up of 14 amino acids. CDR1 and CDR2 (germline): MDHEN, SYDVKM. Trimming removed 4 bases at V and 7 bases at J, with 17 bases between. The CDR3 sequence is CASSSPLTATEQYF. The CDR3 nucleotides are TGTGCCAGCAGTTCCCCCCTGACAGCTACAGAGCAGTACTTC.

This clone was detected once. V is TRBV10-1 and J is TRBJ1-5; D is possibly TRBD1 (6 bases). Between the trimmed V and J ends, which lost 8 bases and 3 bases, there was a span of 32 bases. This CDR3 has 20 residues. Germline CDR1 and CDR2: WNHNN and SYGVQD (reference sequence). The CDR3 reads CASHRPDPGSGGGHNQPQHF. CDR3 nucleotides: TGCGCCAGCCACCGACCCGACCCAGGGAGTGGGGGCGGGCACAATCAGCCCCAGCATTTT.

CDR3 amino acids: CASSRRTSGEESYEQYF. Written as DNA, the CDR3 is TGCGCCAGCAGCCGGCGGACTAGCGGAGAAGAATCCTACGAGCAGTACTTC. V is TRBV5-1 and J is TRBJ2-7; TRBD2 aligns across 10 bases. Germline lookup yields CDR1 SGHRS and CDR2 YFSETQ. CDR3 length: 17 residues. The trim removed 4 bases at V and 1 base at J, leaving 11 bases unmatched.

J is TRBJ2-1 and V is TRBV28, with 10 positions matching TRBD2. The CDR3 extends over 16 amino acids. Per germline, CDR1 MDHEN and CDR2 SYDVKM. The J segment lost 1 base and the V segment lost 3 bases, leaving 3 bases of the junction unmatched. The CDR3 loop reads CASSFTSGASYNEQFF. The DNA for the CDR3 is TGTGCCAGCAGTTTTACTAGCGGGGCGTCCTACAATGAGCAGTTCTTC.

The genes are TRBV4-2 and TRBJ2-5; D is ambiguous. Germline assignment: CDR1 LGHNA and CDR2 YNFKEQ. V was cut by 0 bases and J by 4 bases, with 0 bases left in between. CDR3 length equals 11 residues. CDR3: CASSQEETQYF. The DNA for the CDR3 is TGTGCCAGCAGCCAAGAAGAGACCCAGTACTTC.

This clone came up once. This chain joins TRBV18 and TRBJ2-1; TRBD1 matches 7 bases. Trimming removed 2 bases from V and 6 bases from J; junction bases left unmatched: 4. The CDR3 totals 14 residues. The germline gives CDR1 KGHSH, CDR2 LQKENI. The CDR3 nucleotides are TGTGCCAGCTCACCAGGACAGGTCGGCAATGAGCAGTTCTTC. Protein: CASSPGQVGNEQFF.

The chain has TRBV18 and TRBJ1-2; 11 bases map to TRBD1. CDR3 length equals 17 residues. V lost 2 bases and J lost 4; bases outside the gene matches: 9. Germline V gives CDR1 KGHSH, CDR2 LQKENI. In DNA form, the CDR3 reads TGTGCCAGCTCACCAAGCGGACAGGGGGCGAGTGCCTATGGCTACACCTTC. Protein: CASSPSGQGASAYGYTF.

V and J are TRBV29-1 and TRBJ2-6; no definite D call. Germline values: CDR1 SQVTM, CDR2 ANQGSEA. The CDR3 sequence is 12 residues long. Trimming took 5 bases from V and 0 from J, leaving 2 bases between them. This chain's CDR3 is CSVPSGANVLTF. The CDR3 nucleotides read TGCAGCGTTCCCTCTGGGGCCAACGTCCTGACTTTC.

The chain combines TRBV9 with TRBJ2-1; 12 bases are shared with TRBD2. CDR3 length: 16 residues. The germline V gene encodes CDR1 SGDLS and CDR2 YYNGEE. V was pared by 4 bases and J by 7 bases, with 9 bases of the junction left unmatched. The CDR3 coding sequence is TGTGCCAGCAGCACACCTAGCGGGAGGGCGGGGAATGAGCAGTTCTTC. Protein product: CASSTPSGRAGNEQFF.

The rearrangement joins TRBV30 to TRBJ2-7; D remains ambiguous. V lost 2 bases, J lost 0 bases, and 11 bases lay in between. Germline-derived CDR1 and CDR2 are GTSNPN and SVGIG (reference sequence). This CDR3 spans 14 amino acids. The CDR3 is CAWSLRTFSYEQYF. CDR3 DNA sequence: TGTGCCTGGAGTCTGCGCACATTCTCCTACGAGCAGTACTTC.

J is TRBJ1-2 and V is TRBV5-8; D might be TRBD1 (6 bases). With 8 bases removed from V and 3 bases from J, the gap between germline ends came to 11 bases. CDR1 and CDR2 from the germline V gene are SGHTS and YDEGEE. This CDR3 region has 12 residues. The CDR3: CARSGVYYGYTF. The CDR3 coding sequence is TGTGCCAGATCAGGGGTGTACTATGGCTACACCTTC.

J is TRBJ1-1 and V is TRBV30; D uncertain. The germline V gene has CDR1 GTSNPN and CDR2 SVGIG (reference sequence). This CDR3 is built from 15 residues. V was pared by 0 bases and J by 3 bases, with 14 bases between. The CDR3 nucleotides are TGTGCCTGGAGTGTACTACAGCGTAGGGACACTGAAGCTTTCTTT. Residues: CAWSVLQRRDTEAFF. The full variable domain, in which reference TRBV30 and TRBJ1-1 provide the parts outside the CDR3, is SQTIHQWPATLVQPVGSPLSLECTVEGTSNPNLYWYRQAAGRGLQLLFYSVGIGQISSEVPQNLSASRPQDRQFILSSKKLLLSDSGFYLCAWSVLQRRDTEAFFGQGTRLTVV.

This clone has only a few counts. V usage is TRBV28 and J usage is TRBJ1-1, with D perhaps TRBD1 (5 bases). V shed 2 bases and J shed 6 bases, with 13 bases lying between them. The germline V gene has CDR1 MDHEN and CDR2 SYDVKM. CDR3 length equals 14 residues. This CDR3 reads CASSLIIRDPEAFF. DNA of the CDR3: TGTGCCAGCAGTTTAATTATCCGGGACCCTGAAGCTTTCTTT.

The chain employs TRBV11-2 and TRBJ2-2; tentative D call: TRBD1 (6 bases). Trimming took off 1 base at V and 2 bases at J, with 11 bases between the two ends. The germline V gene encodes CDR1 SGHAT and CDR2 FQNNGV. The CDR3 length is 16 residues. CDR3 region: CASSLGNRVNTGELFF. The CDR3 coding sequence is TGTGCCAGCAGCTTAGGTAACAGGGTAAACACCGGGGAGCTGTTTTTT.

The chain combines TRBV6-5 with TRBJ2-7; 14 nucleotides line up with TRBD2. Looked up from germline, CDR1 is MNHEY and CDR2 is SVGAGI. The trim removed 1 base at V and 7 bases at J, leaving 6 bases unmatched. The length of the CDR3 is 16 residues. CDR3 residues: CASSYWTSGRLREQYF. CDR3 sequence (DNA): TGTGCCAGCAGTTACTGGACTAGCGGGAGGTTGCGGGAGCAGTACTTC.

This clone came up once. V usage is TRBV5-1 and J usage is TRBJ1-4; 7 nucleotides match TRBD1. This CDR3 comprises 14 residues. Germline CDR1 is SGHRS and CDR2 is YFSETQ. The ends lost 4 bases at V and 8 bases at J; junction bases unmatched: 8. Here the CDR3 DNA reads TGCGCCAGCAGCACCAGACAGGGTGGGGAAAAACTGTTTTTT. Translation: CASSTRQGGEKLFF.

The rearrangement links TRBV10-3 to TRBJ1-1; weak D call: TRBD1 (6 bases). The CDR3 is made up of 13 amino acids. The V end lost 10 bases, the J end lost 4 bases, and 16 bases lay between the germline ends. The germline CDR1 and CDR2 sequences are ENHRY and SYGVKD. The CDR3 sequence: CATVNGQITEAFF. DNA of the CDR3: TGTGCCACCGTTAACGGACAGATCACTGAAGCTTTCTTT.

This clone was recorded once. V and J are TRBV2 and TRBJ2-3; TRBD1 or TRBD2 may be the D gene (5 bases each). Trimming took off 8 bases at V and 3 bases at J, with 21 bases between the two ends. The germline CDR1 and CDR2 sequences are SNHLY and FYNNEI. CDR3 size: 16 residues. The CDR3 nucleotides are TGTGCCAGCGACTGGGACGTTCGCGGGCGGACAGATACGCAGTATTTT. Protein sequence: CASDWDVRGRTDTQYF.

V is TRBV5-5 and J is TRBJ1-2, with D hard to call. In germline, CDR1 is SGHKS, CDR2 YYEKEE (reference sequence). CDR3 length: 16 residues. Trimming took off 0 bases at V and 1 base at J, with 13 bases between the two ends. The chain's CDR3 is CASSLVTHSINYGYTF. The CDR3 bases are TGTGCCAGCAGCTTGGTTACGCACAGCATTAACTATGGCTACACCTTC.

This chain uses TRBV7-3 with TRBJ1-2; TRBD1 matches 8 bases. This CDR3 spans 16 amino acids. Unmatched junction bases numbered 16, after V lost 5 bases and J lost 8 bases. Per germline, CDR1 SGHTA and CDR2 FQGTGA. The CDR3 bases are TGTGCCAGCAGCCAGGCTTACCGGACAGGGTCGGGCGGCTACACCTTC. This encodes CASSQAYRTGSGGYTF.

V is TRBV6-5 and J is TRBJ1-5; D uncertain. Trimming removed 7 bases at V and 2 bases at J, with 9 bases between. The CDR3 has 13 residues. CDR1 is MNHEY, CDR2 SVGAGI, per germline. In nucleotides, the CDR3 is TGTGCCAGCACGGGTTGGGGCAATCAGCCCCAGCATTTT. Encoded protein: CASTGWGNQPQHF.

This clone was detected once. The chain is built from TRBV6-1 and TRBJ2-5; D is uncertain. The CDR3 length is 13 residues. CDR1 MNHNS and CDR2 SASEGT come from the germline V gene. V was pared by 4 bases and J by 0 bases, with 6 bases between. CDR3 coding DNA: TGTGCCAGCAGTGGTAACTACCAAGAGACCCAGTACTTC. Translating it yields CASSGNYQETQYF.

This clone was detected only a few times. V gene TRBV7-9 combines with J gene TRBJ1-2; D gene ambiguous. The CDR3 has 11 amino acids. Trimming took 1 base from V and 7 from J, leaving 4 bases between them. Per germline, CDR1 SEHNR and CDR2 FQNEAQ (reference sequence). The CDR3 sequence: CASSLDSGYTF. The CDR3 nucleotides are TGTGCCAGCAGCTTAGACAGTGGCTACACCTTC.